These 30 T cell receptor beta chains originate from one sample sequenced in a study of cytomegalovirus exposure and HLA in healthy donors. Vbeta (60) and Jbeta (13) primers were used in the PCR. The data were produced by immunoSEQ multiplex PCR, yet TCRdb's version contains in-frame clones alone and is incomplete. The sample carries some 130,000 clones, roughly 80% recorded once. Sequences were obtained from PBMCs. These receptors were taken from a woman aged 40 to 50 in good health and CMV-seronegative.

The V gene is TRBV13, the J gene TRBJ2-1, with 8 bases aligning to TRBD2. The CDR3 consists of 15 residues. The V segment lost 5 bases and the J segment 5 bases; nucleotides outside the gene matches: 8. Germline V lookup: CDR1 PRHDT, CDR2 FYEKMQ (reference sequence). For the CDR3, the DNA is TGTGCCAGCAGCCCGAGCGGGAGTTATCACAATGAGCAGTTCTTC. It yields the protein CASSPSGSYHNEQFF.

J is TRBJ1-4 and V is TRBV7-2; 8 bases are a match to TRBD1. This CDR3 has 16 amino acids. Germline V lookup: CDR1 SGHTA, CDR2 FQGNSA. J gave up 3 bases and V 5 bases, and 8 bases lay outside the gene matches. The DNA of the CDR3 is TGTGCCAGCAGCCAAGGATGGGGACAGGCTAATGAAAAACTGTTTTTT. It codes for CASSQGWGQANEKLFF.

The chain joins TRBV12-5 to TRBJ2-4, with D possibly being TRBD1 (6 bases). V was clipped by 1 base and J by 0 bases, with 10 bases between them. CDR3 length: 16 residues. Per germline, CDR1 LGHNT and CDR2 FRNRAP. In nucleotides, the CDR3 is TGTGCTAGTGGTTTGGACGGGGACAAAGCCAAAAACATTCAGTACTTC. Translation: CASGLDGDKAKNIQYF.

This rearrangement joins TRBV5-1 to TRBJ2-3; 7 bases map to TRBD1. The CDR3 loop spans 14 amino acids. J was trimmed by 2 bases and V by 5 bases; bases with no gene match: 5. Germline lookup yields CDR1 SGHRS and CDR2 YFSETQ. The CDR3 DNA follows: TGCGCCAGCAGGGACAGGCTTCACACAGATACGCAGTATTTT. This codes for CASRDRLHTDTQYF.

The CDR3, as DNA: TGTGCCACCAGCCTCAGCGTCCAAGAGACCCAGTACTTC. Translation gives CATSLSVQETQYF. The chain recombines TRBV15 with TRBJ2-5; D unresolved. CDR3 length equals 13 residues. Per the germline V gene, CDR1 is LNHNV and CDR2 is YYDKDF (reference sequence). Trimming removed 5 bases from V and 1 base from J, with 8 bases in between. Combining the CDR3 with reference TRBV15 and TRBJ2-5 gives the whole variable domain DAMVIQNPRYQVTQFGKPVTLSCSQTLNHNVMYWYQQKSSQAPKLLFHYYDKDFNNEADTPDNFQSRRPNTSFCFLDIRSPGLGDTAMYLCATSLSVQETQYFGPGTRLLVL.

The chain has TRBV6-5 and TRBJ2-7; D remains ambiguous. Deletions cut 0 bases from V and 2 bases from J, with 8 bases between. Germline V lookup: CDR1 MNHEY, CDR2 SVGAGI. This CDR3 has 14 residues. The DNA of the CDR3 is TGTGCCAGCAGTTACTCAGCGAGCGCCTACGAGCAGTACTTC. This encodes CASSYSASAYEQYF.

V is TRBV5-6 and J is TRBJ2-7; TRBD1 might be the D (6 bases). V was cut by 4 bases and J by 3 bases, with 11 bases left in between. Germline assignment: CDR1 SGHDT and CDR2 YYEEEE. CDR3 length: 13 residues. CDR3 DNA sequence: TGTGCCAGCAGCGGGAGCAGGGGCTACGAGCAGTACTTC. This encodes CASSGSRGYEQYF.

In DNA, the CDR3 is TGTGCCAGCAGCTCCGGGACAGGGGGCCCCTACGAGCAGTACTTC. Its protein is CASSSGTGGPYEQYF. The chain couples TRBV11-2 to TRBJ2-7; 12 bases match TRBD1. The CDR3 extends over 15 amino acids. The germline CDR1 and CDR2 sequences are SGHAT and FQNNGV. Losses at the gene ends were 4 bases for V and 2 bases for J; bases not matched to a gene: 3.

V usage is TRBV7-9 and J usage is TRBJ2-6, with D possibly matching TRBD1 (6 bases). Looked up from germline, CDR1 is SEHNR and CDR2 is FQNEAQ (reference sequence). Trimming removed 5 bases at V and 0 bases at J, with 11 bases between. This CDR3 has 16 amino acids. The CDR3 nucleotides are TGTGCCAGCAGCACCGGGACAAACTCTGGGGCCAACGTCCTGACTTTC. Translating it yields CASSTGTNSGANVLTF. Together with reference TRBV7-9 and TRBJ2-6, the CDR3 gives the full variable domain: DTGVSQNPRHKITKRGQNVTFRCDPISEHNRLYWYRQTLGQGPEFLTYFQNEAQLEKSRLLSDRFSAERPKGSFSTLEIQRTEQGDSAMYLCASSTGTNSGANVLTFGAGSRLTVL.

This chain joins TRBV19 and TRBJ2-1, with D perhaps TRBD2 (6 bases). Germline-derived CDR1 and CDR2 are LNHDA and SQIVND (reference sequence). This CDR3 region has 15 residues. V lost 3 bases, J lost 7 bases, and 16 bases lay in between. The CDR3 is CASSMKGRGGNEQFF. CDR3 DNA sequence: TGTGCCAGTAGTATGAAGGGCAGAGGAGGGAATGAGCAGTTCTTC.

The J gene is TRBJ2-5, the V gene TRBV6-6, with no clear D. Germline CDR1 is MNHNY and CDR2 is SVGAGI (reference sequence). Deletions cut 10 bases from V and 3 bases from J, with 18 bases between. The CDR3 is 14 residues long. The CDR3 loop is CATKPPEAEETQYF. CDR3 sequence (DNA): TGTGCCACTAAACCTCCTGAAGCCGAAGAGACCCAGTACTTC.

The table lists this clone with a count of one. The CDR3 nucleotides are TGTGCCAGCAGCCCAATACGACAGGGGCTCTACAATGAGCAGTTCTTC. Translation gives CASSPIRQGLYNEQFF. This chain connects TRBV28 to TRBJ2-1; 8 positions agree with TRBD1. With V trimmed by 6 bases and J by 3 bases, 10 bases remained unmatched. The germline CDR1 and CDR2 sequences are MDHEN and SYDVKM. This CDR3 contains 16 residues.

The rearrangement uses TRBV10-3 and TRBJ1-2; D gene ambiguous. CDR1 is ENHRY, CDR2 SYGVKD, per germline. V lost 4 bases and J 5 bases, leaving 11 bases between the germline ends. This CDR3 is built from 13 residues. CDR3: CAISGEGKYGYTF. CDR3 nucleotides: TGTGCCATCAGTGGGGAGGGAAAGTATGGCTACACCTTC.

In nucleotides, the CDR3 is TGTGCCAGCAGTGAATCACTAGCGGGAGAGCAGTTCTTC. It translates to CASSESLAGEQFF. This rearrangement joins TRBV2 to TRBJ2-1, with 10 bases identical to TRBD2. The germline CDR1 and CDR2 sequences are SNHLY and FYNNEI. The trim removed 2 bases at V and 10 bases at J, leaving 2 bases unmatched. This CDR3 spans 13 amino acids.

The table lists this clone with a count of one. The CDR3 DNA sequence: TGTGCCAGCAGCGTAGGGTGGGCTAGCGGGGAAGAGACCCAGTACTTC. Protein product: CASSVGWASGEETQYF. This sequence joins TRBV9 and TRBJ2-5; 9 nucleotides line up with TRBD2. The ends lost 0 bases at V and 3 bases at J; junction bases unmatched: 6. This CDR3 is built from 16 residues. Germline V lookup: CDR1 SGDLS, CDR2 YYNGEE.

The chain carries TRBV29-1 and TRBJ2-2, with 14 nucleotides matching TRBD2. V trimming: 7 bases; J trimming: 4 bases; junction bases outside the gene matches: 5. CDR3 size: 15 residues. The V gene's germline CDR1 is SQVTM and CDR2 ANQGSEA. DNA of the CDR3: TGCAGCGCCGGGACTAGCGGGGGTTTCACCGGGGAGCTGTTTTTT. This encodes CSAGTSGGFTGELFF.

V usage is TRBV28 and J usage is TRBJ1-5; TRBD1 matches at 9 bases. V lost 9 bases and J lost 4; bases outside the gene matches: 7. CDR1 is MDHEN and CDR2 is SYDVKM in the germline V gene. The CDR3 runs 14 residues. In nucleotides, the CDR3 is TGTGCCAGTTCCGGGACAGGGATTAATCAGCCCCAGCATTTT. It specifies CASSGTGINQPQHF.

The chain is built from TRBV19 and TRBJ1-6; D gene ambiguous. The CDR3 is 15 amino acids. Trimming pared 0 bases from V and 0 bases from J, leaving 3 bases between. From germline, CDR1 is LNHDA and CDR2 SQIVND (reference sequence). The CDR3 DNA reads as TGTGCCAGTAGTATAGAGAGCTCCTATAATTCACCCCTCCACTTT. Translating it yields CASSIESSYNSPLHF. Drawing the rest from reference TRBV19 and TRBJ1-6, the complete variable domain is DGGITQSPKYLFRKEGQNVTLSCEQNLNHDAMYWYRQDPGQGLRLIYYSQIVNDFQKGDIAEGYSVSREKKESFPLTVTSAQKNPTAFYLCASSIESSYNSPLHFGNGTRLTVT.

The DNA for the CDR3 is TGTGCCAGCAGCCCCAGGACAGGAACGAACACCGGGGAGCTGTTTTTT. This codes for CASSPRTGTNTGELFF. V gene TRBV9 combines with J gene TRBJ2-2, with TRBD1 identical over 7 bases. Trimming at V came to 4 bases and at J to 0 bases, leaving 6 bases not matched to a gene. The CDR3 consists of 16 residues. Germline values: CDR1 SGDLS, CDR2 YYNGEE.

This chain links TRBV18 with TRBJ2-5; D possibly corresponds to TRBD1 (6 bases). CDR1 is KGHSH, CDR2 LQKENI, per germline. Between the trimmed V and J ends, which lost 3 bases and 4 bases, there was a span of 12 bases. The CDR3 contains 14 residues. The CDR3 protein is CASSPTPGVETQYF. CDR3 DNA: TGTGCCAGCTCACCTACGCCAGGGGTAGAGACCCAGTACTTC.

In its sample, this clone was seen a few times. The CDR3 sequence: CASSFGSGEQFF. CDR3 DNA: TGTGCCAGCAGTTTCGGGAGCGGCGAGCAGTTCTTC. The chain carries TRBV28 and TRBJ2-1; D may be TRBD2 (6 bases). This CDR3 comprises 12 residues. Germline-derived CDR1 and CDR2 are MDHEN and SYDVKM. The V gene lost 3 bases and the J gene lost 10 bases, with 10 bases spanning the gap.

This clone was detected only a few times. The CDR3 spells CASGIGLARETQYF. CDR3 nucleotides: TGTGCCAGCGGCATTGGACTAGCACGCGAGACCCAGTACTTC. The chain has TRBV27 and TRBJ2-5; 8 bases fit TRBD2. Germline CDR1 MNHEY, CDR2 SMNVEV (reference sequence). V lost 8 bases to trimming and J lost 5 bases; unmatched junction nucleotides: 10. The CDR3 spans 14 residues.

In this sample, this clone turned up once. The chain uses TRBV27 and TRBJ2-7; TRBD1 agrees at 12 bases. Per the germline V gene, CDR1 is MNHEY and CDR2 is SMNVEV (reference sequence). The CDR3 runs to 15 residues. V trimming: 3 bases; J trimming: 3 bases; junction bases outside the gene matches: 3. CDR3 bases: TGTGCCAGCAGTTTGGGACAGGGGGCCTTCTACGAGCAGTACTTC. Its protein is CASSLGQGAFYEQYF.

A single count supports this clone. This chain joins TRBV9 and TRBJ1-1; TRBD1 is a possible D gene (5 bases). The CDR3 totals 13 residues. Germline lookup yields CDR1 SGDLS and CDR2 YYNGEE. Trimming took 2 bases from V and 10 from J, leaving 15 bases between them. CDR3 protein: CASSVSGRSAAFF. CDR3 nucleotide sequence: TGTGCCAGCAGCGTTTCAGGGAGGTCTGCAGCTTTCTTT.

The CDR3 loop reads CATSRDRGEKLFF. In DNA, the CDR3 is TGTGCCACCAGCAGAGATCGTGGCGAAAAACTGTTTTTT. This chain joins TRBV15 and TRBJ1-4, with D unresolved. The V gene lost 0 bases and the J gene lost 8 bases, with 7 bases spanning the gap. Germline assignment: CDR1 LNHNV and CDR2 YYDKDF (reference sequence). The length of the CDR3 is 13 residues.

The rearrangement links TRBV7-8 to TRBJ2-7, with 8 bases identical to TRBD1. Germline loops: CDR1 SGHVS, CDR2 FQNEAQ. The CDR3 sequence is 16 residues long. The ends lost 5 bases at V and 4 bases at J; junction bases unmatched: 13. The CDR3, as DNA: TGTGCCAGCAGCCAGGGGGCCAAACTGGGGATTTACGAGCAGTACTTC. Its translation: CASSQGAKLGIYEQYF.

The chain joins TRBV7-3 to TRBJ2-1; 9 bases fit TRBD2. The CDR3 covers 17 residues. CDR1 and CDR2 from the germline V gene are SGHTA and FQGTGA. The V gene end was trimmed by 5 bases and the J gene end by 7 bases; junction bases not matched to a gene: 15. The CDR3 DNA is TGTGCCAGCAGCCTCGGCGGGGCTAGCGGGGCTTCAAATGAGCAGTTCTTC. It is translated as CASSLGGASGASNEQFF.

The chain recombines TRBV2 with TRBJ1-1; D is undetermined. The CDR3 sequence is 14 residues long. V shed 4 bases and J shed 4 bases, with 13 bases lying between them. Germline-derived CDR1 and CDR2 are SNHLY and FYNNEI. The DNA of the CDR3 is TGTGCCAGCAGTGGGGCATGGGGAGGCACTGAAGCTTTCTTT. It is translated as CASSGAWGGTEAFF.

This clone appeared a few times. Here the CDR3 DNA reads TGTGCCAGCAGTGAAACAGGGACAGGGCGAGATTCACCCCTCCACTTT. Amino acids: CASSETGTGRDSPLHF. V usage is TRBV25-1 and J usage is TRBJ1-6; the match to TRBD1 covers 9 bases. The CDR3 is made up of 16 amino acids. Germline CDR1 reads MGHDK; CDR2 reads SYGVNS. The V gene end was trimmed by 2 bases and the J gene end by 8 bases; junction bases not matched to a gene: 7.

The rearrangement uses TRBV29-1 and TRBJ2-6; D gene uncertain. The CDR3 consists of 14 residues. Germline CDR1 is SQVTM and CDR2 is ANQGSEA. V shed 2 bases and J shed 1 base, with 6 bases lying between them. The CDR3 bases are TGCAGCGTTGAAATTCTTTCTGGGGCCAACGTCCTGACTTTC. Translated: CSVEILSGANVLTF.